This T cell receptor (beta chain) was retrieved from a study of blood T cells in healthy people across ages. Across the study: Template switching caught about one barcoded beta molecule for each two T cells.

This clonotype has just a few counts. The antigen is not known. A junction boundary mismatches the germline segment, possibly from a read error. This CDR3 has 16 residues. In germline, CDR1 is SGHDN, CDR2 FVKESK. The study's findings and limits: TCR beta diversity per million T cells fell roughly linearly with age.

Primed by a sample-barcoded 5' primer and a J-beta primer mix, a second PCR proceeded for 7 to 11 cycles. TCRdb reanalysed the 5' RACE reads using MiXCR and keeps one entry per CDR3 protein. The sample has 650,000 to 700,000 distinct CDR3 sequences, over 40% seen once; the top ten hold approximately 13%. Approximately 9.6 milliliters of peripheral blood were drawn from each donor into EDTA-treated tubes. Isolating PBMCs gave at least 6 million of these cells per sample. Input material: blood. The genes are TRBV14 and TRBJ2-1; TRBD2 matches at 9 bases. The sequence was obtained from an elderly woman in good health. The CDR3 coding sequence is TGTGCCAGTAGCCAAATCACACTAGCGGGTAACCATGAGCAGTTCTTC. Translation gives CASSQITLAGNHEQFF.